Detailed here is one T cell receptor beta chain. As yet, its antigen is unknown. This specimen belongs to a study of response to subunit inactivated influenza vaccine. Using its own MiXCR run on the RT-PCR reads, TCRdb lists one record per CDR3 protein. The repertoire includes 530,000 or so distinct CDR3 sequences, approximately 10% of them detected once, and roughly 10% sits in the top ten. Study-level findings and limits: It was the authors' suggestion that each seasonal influenza vaccination recruits few new T cells.

This CDR3 spans 17 amino acids. The input for sequencing was PBMCs from blood, taken on the day of vaccination. The chain couples TRBV21-1 to TRBJ2-1; TRBD2, as called in the table, went unchecked against the DNA. TRBV21-1 is a recognized pseudogene. The clonotype was recovered from a man aged 50 or older who received an inactivated influenza vaccine. CDR3 amino acids: CASSDRTGTSGMDEQFF. In DNA form, the CDR3 reads TGTGCCAGCAGCGATCGTACCGGGACTAGCGGCATGGATGAGCAGTTCTTC.